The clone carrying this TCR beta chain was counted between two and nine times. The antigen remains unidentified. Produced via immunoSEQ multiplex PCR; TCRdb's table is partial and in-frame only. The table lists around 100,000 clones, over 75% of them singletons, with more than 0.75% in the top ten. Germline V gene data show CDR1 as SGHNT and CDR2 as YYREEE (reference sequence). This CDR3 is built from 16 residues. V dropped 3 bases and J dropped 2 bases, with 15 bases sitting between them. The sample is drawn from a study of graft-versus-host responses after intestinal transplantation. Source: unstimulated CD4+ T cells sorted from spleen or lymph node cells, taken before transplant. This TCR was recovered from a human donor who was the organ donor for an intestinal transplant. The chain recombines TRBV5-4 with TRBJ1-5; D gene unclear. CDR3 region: CASSWGGPTGNQPQHF. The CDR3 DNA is TGTGCCAGCAGCTGGGGAGGCCCGACGGGCAATCAGCCCCAGCATTTT.